The entry below describes one TCR beta chain. This entry belongs to a study of blood T cell repertoires in COVID-19. Study as a whole: Donors in the United States, Italy and Spain gave samples during acute or convalescent COVID-19. T cells, B-cell-depleted T cells, or PBMCs provided the cDNA or gDNA that served as material.

The method was immunoSEQ multiplex PCR; TCRdb's version includes in-frame clones alone and lacks a portion of them. The sample comprises more than 150,000 clones, around 80% of which are singletons, and roughly 13% rests with the top ten. What the recovered Cohort 3 donors had was two negative PCRs, clearance, or symptom resolution. The CDR3 sequence is 13 residues long. V was trimmed by 6 bases and J by 0 bases, leaving 9 bases between them. Looked up from germline, CDR1 is SNHLY and CDR2 is FYNNEI. This TCR was recovered from a woman aged 60-75 years who had recovered from COVID-19. The V gene is TRBV2, the J gene TRBJ2-7, with D possibly matching TRBD1 (5 bases). What was sequenced was PBMCs or T cells enriched from blood (not recorded which). The CDR3 DNA follows: TGTGCCAGCAGACAGACAGCCTCCTACGAGCAGTACTTC. This codes for CASRQTASYEQYF.